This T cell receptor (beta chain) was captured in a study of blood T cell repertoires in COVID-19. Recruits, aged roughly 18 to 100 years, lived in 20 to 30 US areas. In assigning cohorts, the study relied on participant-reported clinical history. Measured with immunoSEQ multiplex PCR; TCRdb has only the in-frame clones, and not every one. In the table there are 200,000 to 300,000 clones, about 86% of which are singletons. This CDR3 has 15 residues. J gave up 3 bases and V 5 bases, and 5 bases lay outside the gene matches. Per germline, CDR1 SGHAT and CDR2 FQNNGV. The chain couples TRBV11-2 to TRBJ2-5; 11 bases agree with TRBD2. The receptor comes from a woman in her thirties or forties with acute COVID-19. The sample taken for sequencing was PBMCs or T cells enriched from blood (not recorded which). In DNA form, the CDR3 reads TGTGCCAGCAGCCCCCGGGGACTAGCGGAAGAGACCCAGTACTTC. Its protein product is CASSPRGLAEETQYF. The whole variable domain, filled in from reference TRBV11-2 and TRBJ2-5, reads EAGVAQSPRYKIIEKRQSVAFWCNPISGHATLYWYQQILGQGPKLLIQFQNNGVVDDSQLPKDRFSAERLKGVDSTLKIQPAKLEDSAVYLCASSPRGLAEETQYFGPGTRLLVL.